A single sample is the source of the 20 T cell receptor beta chains below, sequenced in a study of T cell responses to AZD1222 COVID-19 vaccine. The protocol was immunoSEQ multiplex PCR, while the TCRdb copy is restricted to in-frame clones and leaves out a portion. The sample contains roughly 100,000 clones, 70% to 90% of which appear only once. The sequencing used peripheral blood, collected on day 0 of AZD1222 vaccination. The receptors derive from an adult in good health.

The chain uses TRBV10-3 and TRBJ1-2; D gene ambiguous. CDR3 length: 14 amino acids. V was shortened by 1 base and J by 8 bases, with 14 bases between the two germline ends. From germline, CDR1 is ENHRY and CDR2 SYGVKD. The CDR3 nucleotides read TGTGCCATCAGTGAGTTAGGGAGAGACGAGGGCTACACCTTC. It translates to CAISELGRDEGYTF.

The chain employs TRBV18 and TRBJ2-7, with a weak D call TRBD1 (5 bases). The V end lost 3 bases, the J end lost 0 bases, and 6 bases lay between the germline ends. Germline CDR1 and CDR2: KGHSH and LQKENI. The CDR3 is 13 residues long. The CDR3 here is CASSPDSSYEQYF. CDR3 sequence (DNA): TGTGCCAGCTCACCCGACAGCTCCTACGAGCAGTACTTC.

The chain uses TRBV3-1 (or the pseudogene TRBV3-2) and TRBJ1-3; D is uncertain. Per the germline V gene, CDR1 is LGHDT and CDR2 is YNNKEL (reference sequence). This CDR3 has 15 residues. Trimming stripped 0 bases from V and 0 bases from J, with 6 bases between. CDR3 in DNA: TGTGCCAGCAGCCAAGATCGACACTCTGGAAACACCATATATTTT. The encoded protein is CASSQDRHSGNTIYF.

The chain has TRBV6-6 and TRBJ2-3; D not certain. The CDR3 spans 13 residues. Trimming pared 2 bases from V and 2 bases from J, leaving 5 bases between. The germline gives CDR1 MNHNY, CDR2 SVGAGI (reference sequence). The chain's CDR3 is CASSYTHTDTQYF. CDR3 sequence (DNA): TGTGCCAGCAGTTACACCCACACAGATACGCAGTATTTT.

The chain has TRBV11-2 and TRBJ2-3; weak D call: TRBD2 (6 bases). The V end was cut by 2 bases, the J end by 1 base, with 16 bases between. There are 17 residues in the CDR3. Germline loops: CDR1 SGHAT, CDR2 FQNNGV. Here the CDR3 DNA reads TGTGCCAGCAGCTTACCGACTAGAAGGAGGGGCACAGATACGCAGTATTTT. This gives the protein CASSLPTRRRGTDTQYF.

The J gene is TRBJ1-1, the V gene TRBV5-4; D unresolved. In germline, CDR1 is SGHNT, CDR2 YYREEE (reference sequence). V dropped 0 bases and J dropped 0 bases, with 9 bases sitting between them. This CDR3 comprises 15 residues. This CDR3 is CASSLALGLNTEAFF. The CDR3 coding sequence is TGTGCCAGCAGCTTGGCGCTGGGTCTGAACACTGAAGCTTTCTTT.

The V gene is TRBV18, the J gene TRBJ2-5; D is undetermined. This CDR3 has 13 amino acids. Trimming left V 0 bases short and J 4 bases short, with 6 bases between. The germline V gene encodes CDR1 KGHSH and CDR2 LQKENI. CDR3 DNA sequence: TGTGCCAGCTCACCACCTCTCCCAGAGACCCAGTACTTC. Protein: CASSPPLPETQYF.

This sequence joins TRBV12-3 or TRBV12-4 and TRBJ2-5; no definite D call. This CDR3 region has 12 residues. Trimming took 3 bases from V and 5 from J, leaving 7 bases between them. The CDR3 DNA is TGTGCCAGCAGTTTCGGGTCTGAGACCCAGTACTTC. It codes for CASSFGSETQYF.

The sample holds a few counts of this clone. V and J are TRBV2 and TRBJ1-3; no clear D. V lost 4 bases to trimming and J lost 1 base, with 8 bases between them. From germline, CDR1 is SNHLY and CDR2 FYNNEI. The CDR3 consists of 14 residues. This CDR3 is CASSGLVSGNTIYF. In DNA, the CDR3 is TGTGCCAGCAGTGGTCTGGTGTCTGGAAACACCATATATTTT.

The rearrangement uses TRBV11-2 and TRBJ2-5; 9 positions agree with TRBD1. Germline V gives CDR1 SGHAT, CDR2 FQNNGV. This CDR3 spans 15 amino acids. The ends lost 3 bases at V and 7 bases at J; junction bases unmatched: 9. The CDR3 DNA sequence: TGTGCCAGCAGCTTCACAGGGGGCGAGGGGGGGACCCAGTACTTC. Protein sequence: CASSFTGGEGGTQYF.

V usage is TRBV19 and J usage is TRBJ2-7; 7 nucleotides match TRBD1. Germline CDR1 and CDR2: LNHDA and SQIVND (reference sequence). CDR3 length: 14 residues. With V trimmed by 6 bases and J by 4 bases, 9 bases remained unmatched. This chain's CDR3 is CASRKQGIEYEQYF. Here the CDR3 DNA reads TGTGCCAGTAGAAAACAGGGGATAGAGTACGAGCAGTACTTC.

This clone was seen a single time. This chain's CDR3 is CASISTGGMNGGYTF. The CDR3 nucleotides are TGTGCCAGCATCTCGACAGGGGGCATGAATGGGGGCTACACCTTC. This chain links TRBV6-5 with TRBJ1-2, with 10 bases fitting TRBD1. Trimming cost V 7 bases and J 8 bases; bases outside gene matches: 13. Germline V gene data show CDR1 as MNHEY and CDR2 as SVGAGI. The CDR3 is 15 residues long.

The chain recombines TRBV11-1 with TRBJ1-1, with D possibly being TRBD1 (6 bases). The germline CDR1 and CDR2 sequences are SGHAT and FQDESV (reference sequence). Trimming shortened V by 3 bases and J by 2 bases, and 10 bases separated the two germline ends. The CDR3 sequence is 14 residues long. The chain's CDR3 is CASSFAGQNTEAFF. The CDR3 DNA is TGTGCCAGCAGCTTCGCGGGACAAAACACTGAAGCTTTCTTT.

The V gene is TRBV5-1, the J gene TRBJ2-7, with TRBD1 identical over 8 bases. V was clipped by 0 bases and J by 7 bases; unmatched bases: 6. The germline gives CDR1 SGHRS, CDR2 YFSETQ. The CDR3 is 14 amino acids. CDR3 in DNA: TGCGCCAGCAGCTTGGAACTGACAGGGGTTGAGCAGTACTTC. Amino acids: CASSLELTGVEQYF.

The chain is built from TRBV2 and TRBJ2-1; TRBD1 is a possible D gene (6 bases). Trimming took off 7 bases at V and 4 bases at J, with 14 bases between the two ends. This CDR3 comprises 14 residues. Germline CDR1 and CDR2: SNHLY and FYNNEI. The CDR3 DNA sequence: TGTGCCAGCAAGGGGGACGCACGTTACAATGAGCAGTTCTTC. Protein: CASKGDARYNEQFF.

This chain joins TRBV7-9 and TRBJ1-1; D not resolved. Germline V gene sequence: CDR1 SEHNR, CDR2 FQNEAQ (reference sequence). V was shortened by 1 base and J by 2 bases, with 11 bases between the two germline ends. There are 15 residues in the CDR3. CDR3 in DNA: TGTGCCAGCAGCTTAGGGGGAGACTATAACACTGAAGCTTTCTTT. This gives the protein CASSLGGDYNTEAFF. The full variable domain, with the rest looked up from reference TRBV7-9 and TRBJ1-1, is DTGVSQNPRHKITKRGQNVTFRCDPISEHNRLYWYRQTLGQGPEFLTYFQNEAQLEKSRLLSDRFSAERPKGSFSTLEIQRTEQGDSAMYLCASSLGGDYNTEAFFGQGTRLTVV.

V usage is TRBV5-1 and J usage is TRBJ1-4, with D unresolved. Looked up from germline, CDR1 is SGHRS and CDR2 is YFSETQ. The germline V and J ends were trimmed by 4 bases and 8 bases, with 21 bases remaining between them. This CDR3 has 16 amino acids. CDR3 protein: CASSRAPIEAVEKLFF. CDR3 DNA: TGCGCCAGCAGCCGAGCCCCCATCGAGGCAGTGGAAAAACTGTTTTTT.

The rearrangement uses TRBV4-1 and TRBJ1-2; 7 nucleotides agree with TRBD1. Germline V gene sequence: CDR1 MGHRA, CDR2 YSYEKL. Unmatched junction bases numbered 3, after V lost 4 bases and J lost 4 bases. The CDR3 extends over 13 amino acids. The CDR3 here is CASSPGTAYGYTF. CDR3 DNA sequence: TGCGCCAGCAGCCCGGGGACAGCCTATGGCTACACCTTC.

The V gene is TRBV25-1, the J gene TRBJ2-7; 11 bases are shared with TRBD1. The V gene's germline CDR1 is MGHDK and CDR2 SYGVNS. This CDR3 comprises 14 residues. The ends lost 3 bases at V and 4 bases at J; junction bases unmatched: 2. CDR3 amino acids: CASSDWDRGYEQYF. In DNA form, the CDR3 reads TGTGCCAGCAGTGATTGGGACAGGGGGTACGAGCAGTACTTC.

The chain combines TRBV6-2 or TRBV6-3 with TRBJ1-3, with a tentative D call TRBD1 (5 bases). The germline CDR1 and CDR2 sequences are MNHEY and SVGEGT. The length of the CDR3 is 13 residues. V shed 3 bases and J shed 8 bases, with 11 bases lying between them. CDR3 in amino acids: CASSYLGEDTIYF. As DNA, the CDR3 is TGTGCCAGCAGTTATCTGGGGGAGGACACCATATATTTT.